These 4 T cell receptor beta chains share one sample of origin, sequenced in a study of cytomegalovirus exposure and HLA in healthy donors. The study ran its PCR with 60 Vbeta and 13 Jbeta primers. Repertoires were generated with immunoSEQ multiplex PCR, while TCRdb's copy carries only in-frame clones and drops some. This sample has about 140,000 clones, with around 86% found just once. Sequenced material: PBMCs. The origin of the receptors is a woman aged 50 to 60 in good health and CMV-seropositive.

The rearrangement uses TRBV30 and TRBJ1-5, with D unclear. CDR3 length: 13 amino acids. The V end was cut by 2 bases, the J end by 9 bases, with 14 bases between. Germline V lookup: CDR1 GTSNPN, CDR2 SVGIG (reference sequence). CDR3 sequence: CAWSTTLIGPQHF. CDR3 nucleotides: TGTGCCTGGAGTACTACCTTAATCGGGCCCCAGCATTTT.

In the case of this clone: One end of the junction varies from germline; a read error may be responsible. The chain uses TRBV7-7 and TRBJ2-3; 9 nucleotides match TRBD1. Germline V lookup: CDR1 SSHAT, CDR2 FNYEAQ (reference sequence). The length of the CDR3 is 14 residues. As DNA, the CDR3 is TGTGCTAGCAGCCCCGGGACAGGGAAGGATACGCAGTATTTT. Encoded protein: CASSPGTGKDTQYF. Full variable domain (outside the CDR3, taken from reference TRBV7-7 and TRBJ2-3): GAGVSQSPRYKVTKRGQDVTLRCDPISSHATLYWYQQALGQGPEFLTYFNYEAQPDKSGLPSDRFSAERPEGSISTLTIQRTEQRDSAMYRCASSPGTGKDTQYFGPGTRLTVL.

V and J are TRBV30 and TRBJ1-5; no clear D. Trimming shortened V by 2 bases and J by 6 bases, and 11 bases separated the two germline ends. The CDR3 totals 13 residues. Germline V gives CDR1 GTSNPN, CDR2 SVGIG (reference sequence). CDR3 bases: TGTGCCTGGAGTATCGGAGGGTTTCAGCCCCAGCATTTT. Protein product: CAWSIGGFQPQHF.

This clone was counted once. J is TRBJ1-1 and V is TRBV10-3; TRBD1 agrees at 7 bases. Germline V gene lookup returns CDR1 ENHRY and CDR2 SYGVKD. V lost 9 bases, J lost 1 base, and 5 bases stayed unmatched. The CDR3 runs to 13 residues. The CDR3 bases are TGTGCCATACAGGGGTTCGGGAACACTGAAGCTTTCTTT. Encoded protein: CAIQGFGNTEAFF.